This record covers a single TCR beta chain. The clone's antigen remains unknown. Base qualities are not provided; no much larger clone lies one nucleotide away. These data are taken from a study of blood T cell repertoires in COVID-19 (dated by TCRdb to the early 2020s). About the full investigation: Samples from collaborators originated in the United States, Italy and Spain and spanned both the acute and convalescent phases of COVID-19. Where available, HLA class I and class II types were taken from metadata supplied by the sample provider and were not determined by assay-based typing. Samples came from the ongoing ImmuneRACE study (first 160 participants) plus 1,254 subjects from 6 global collaborators. Deeply sampled blood TCRbeta repertoires from subjects exposed to, actively infected with, or recovered from COVID-19 were included in the dataset. The material from the prospective study consisted of cDNA or gDNA derived from T cells, B-cell-depleted T cells, or PBMCs. The repertoires were released in a freely available public database intended as a resource for research on the immune response to SARS-CoV-2. The sample metadata nearly always contained a de-identified subject ID, COVID-19 status, age in years and sex.

General conclusions and limits of the study: The amount of clinical and demographic metadata varied by source and participant and was provided uncurated.

The immunoSEQ Assay, a bias-controlled multiplex PCR, was used to amplify TCRbeta CDR3 regions from genomic DNA. In the authors' own workflow: Within the assay, amplification of reference gene primers was used to estimate how many nucleated cells each sample contained. To quantify the absolute abundance of each unique TCRbeta CDR3 rearrangement, sequence reads were collapsed and filtered. For each sample, productive Simpson clonality was calculated by taking the square root of Simpson's diversity index across productive rearrangements. The immuneACCESS repertoire file appears here via TCRdb, limited to in-frame rearrangements. These files lack a portion of the clones; in checked studies, under half of the deficit traces to unresolved V genes, and the cause of the others is not known. The D gene and trimming were derived from the DNA, and the V and J assignments and clone size from that table. The sample records 250,000 to 350,000 clones, roughly 84% of which are singletons. The ten largest make up over 1.3% of the sample.

At one collaborating source in Seattle, patients were enrolled during active infection and were followed longitudinally through the course of disease. The collaborating institutions used their own protocols to collect whole blood in K2EDTA tubes. For TCRbeta analysis, collaborators shipped samples as frozen whole blood, isolated PBMCs, or DNA extracted from either of those sample types. This TCR was recovered from a human donor with COVID-19, enrolled during active disease. The donor label of this sample is uncertain. What was sequenced was peripheral blood.

The CDR3 reads as follows: CATSIPSGGGAVGYTF. In nucleotides, the sequence is TGTGCCACCAGCATCCCCTCAGGCGGGGGGGCCGTGGGCTACACCTTC. This receptor chain uses TRBV15 and TRBJ1-2; a tentative D call is TRBD1 (6 bases match). Cut back by 4 bases and 8 bases, the V and J ends lie 23 bases apart. In the germline V gene (reference sequence), CDR1 corresponds to LNHNV and CDR2 to YYDKDF. From the cysteine up to the phenylalanine, the CDR3 has a length of 16 residues. Solely the CDR3 DNA is kept, with 48 bases framed from the first base.